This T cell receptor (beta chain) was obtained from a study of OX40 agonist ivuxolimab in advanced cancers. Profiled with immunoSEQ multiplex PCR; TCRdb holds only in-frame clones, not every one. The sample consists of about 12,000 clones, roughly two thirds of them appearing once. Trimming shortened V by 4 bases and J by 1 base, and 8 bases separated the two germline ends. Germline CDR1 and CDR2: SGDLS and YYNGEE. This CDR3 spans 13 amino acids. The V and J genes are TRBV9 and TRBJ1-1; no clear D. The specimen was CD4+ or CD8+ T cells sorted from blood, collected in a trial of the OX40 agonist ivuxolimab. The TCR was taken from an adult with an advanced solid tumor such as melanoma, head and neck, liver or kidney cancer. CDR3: CASSYTENTEAFF. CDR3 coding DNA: TGTGCCAGCAGCTATACAGAGAACACTGAAGCTTTCTTT.